These T cell receptor beta chains were read from a single sample in a study of blood T cells in healthy people across ages. TCRdb ran MiXCR on the 5' RACE reads and lists one entry per CDR3 protein. Of over 700,000 distinct CDR3 sequences in the sample, 20% to 30% were seen once. The sample was also reused in another study, on T cells of mothers and their children.

What was sequenced was blood. The receptors were gathered from a boy younger than 18 in good health. Both conserved end residues are part of each CDR3. Fields, in order: V gene, J gene, CDR3 protein.

TRBV4-2	TRBJ2-1	CASSQDHTGNNEQFF
TRBV3-1	TRBJ2-1	CASSHSGGNEQFF
TRBV5-1	TRBJ2-7	CASSFAGGEGYEQYF
TRBV7-2	TRBJ2-4	CASSLAGGPQNIQYF
TRBV27	TRBJ1-1	CASRTTGENTEAFF
TRBV7-9	TRBJ2-5	CASSSPLDPKGEETQYF
TRBV28	.	CASLSASLWDNEQFF
TRBV12-3/TRBV12-4	TRBJ2-3	CASSLAGEGADTQYF
TRBV4-2	TRBJ2-3	CASSQDKGLGGSDTQYF
TRBV29-1	TRBJ2-4	CSGGTSGIKNIQYF
TRBV9	TRBJ2-4	CASSPRELAKNIQYF
TRBV5-1	TRBJ1-1	CASSKGDTEAFF
TRBV6-1	TRBJ2-1	CASSTGTHNEQFF
TRBV6-1	TRBJ2-2	CASSPGLWVNTGELFF
TRBV6-6	TRBJ1-3	CASSYGPGNTIYF
TRBV6-5	.	CATARTGEQYF
TRBV29-1	TRBJ2-7	CSVVKGGDSYEQYF
TRBV29-1	TRBJ2-5	CSARTGPQETQYF
TRBV28	TRBJ2-5	CASSFTQGGVYETQYF
TRBV2	TRBJ1-1	CASRTGGEAFF
TRBV29-1	TRBJ2-1	CSVYRSSYNEQFF
TRBV6-1	TRBJ2-2	CASSELAGGMNTGELFF
TRBV5-1	TRBJ2-4	CASSLAKYDQGEAKNIQYF
TRBV2	TRBJ2-4	CASRLAKNIQYF
TRBV7-9	TRBJ1-1	CASSLVGGEAFF
TRBV29-1	TRBJ2-5	CSVEESGGSETQYF
TRBV3-1	TRBJ2-1	CASGRPSNEQFF
TRBV7-9	TRBJ2-5	CASSTLPGQGQETQYF
TRBV7-3	TRBJ2-2	CASSPQALVAGPNTGELFF
TRBV11-2	TRBJ1-1	CASSSYRGGHTEAFF
TRBV9	TRBJ1-3	CASSVALGVGTIYF
TRBV21-1	TRBJ2-7	CASSNVKGLAGGRNSYEQYF
TRBV5-1	TRBJ1-4	CASSLQWGWEKLFF
TRBV29-1	TRBJ1-1	CSVGNRVADTEAFF
TRBV7-2	TRBJ1-3	CASNSSRVSGNTIYF
TRBV4-1	TRBJ2-7	CASSQDFGGFSYEQYF
TRBV6-5	TRBJ2-7	CASSTGGSQYF
TRBV7-2	.	CASSMLGGRDEQFF
TRBV29-1	TRBJ2-5	CSVDDETQYF
TRBV5-1	TRBJ2-6	CASSLPGDYTNVLTF
TRBV6-6	TRBJ2-5	CASGRGGETQYF
TRBV28	TRBJ1-4	CASSFSPWQGNEKLFF
TRBV12-5	TRBJ2-2	CASGLNFLRRGTGELFF
TRBV4-1	TRBJ1-5	CASSQERGRQPQHF
TRBV20-1	.	CSARDMGLAGNEQYF
TRBV4-2	TRBJ1-1	CASSPRPDRTNTEAFF
TRBV5-1	TRBJ2-5	CASSLDQRGVQETQYF
TRBV6-6	TRBJ2-7	CASSLRESAYEQYF
TRBV20-1	TRBJ2-5	CSARLAVTQETQYF
TRBV5-1	TRBJ1-4	CASSLEGTDNEKLFF
TRBV29-1	.	CSAYSPNGYEQYF
TRBV6-1	TRBJ1-3	CASSPDPQGLSGNTIYF
TRBV7-9	TRBJ1-1	CASSPVPSMNTEAFF
TRBV7-9	TRBJ2-7	CASSFRDRVSYEQYF